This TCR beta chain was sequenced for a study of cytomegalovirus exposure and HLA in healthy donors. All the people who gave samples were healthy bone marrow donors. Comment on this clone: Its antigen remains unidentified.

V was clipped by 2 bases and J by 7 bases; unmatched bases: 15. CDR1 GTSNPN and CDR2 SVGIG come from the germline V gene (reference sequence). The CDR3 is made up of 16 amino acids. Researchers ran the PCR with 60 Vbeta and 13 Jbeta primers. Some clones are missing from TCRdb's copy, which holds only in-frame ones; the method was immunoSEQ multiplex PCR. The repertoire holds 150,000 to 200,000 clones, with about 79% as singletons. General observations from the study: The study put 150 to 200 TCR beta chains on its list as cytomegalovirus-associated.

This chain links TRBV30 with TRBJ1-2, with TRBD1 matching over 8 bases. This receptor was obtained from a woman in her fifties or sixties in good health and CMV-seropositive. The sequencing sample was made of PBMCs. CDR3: CAWSQMTGVLSGGYTF. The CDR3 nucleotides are TGTGCCTGGAGTCAAATGACAGGGGTATTGAGTGGTGGCTACACCTTC.